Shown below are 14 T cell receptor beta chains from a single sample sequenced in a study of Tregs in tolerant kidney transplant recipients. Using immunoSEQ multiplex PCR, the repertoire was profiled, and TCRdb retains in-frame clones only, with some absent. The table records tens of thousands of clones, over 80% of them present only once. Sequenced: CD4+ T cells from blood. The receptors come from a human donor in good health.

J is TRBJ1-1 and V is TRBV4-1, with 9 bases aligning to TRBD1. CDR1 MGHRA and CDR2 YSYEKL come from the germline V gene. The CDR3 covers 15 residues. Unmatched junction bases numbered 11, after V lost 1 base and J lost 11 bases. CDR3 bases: TGCGCCAGCAGCCAAGCCCCGGGACAGGGACCAACCGCTTTCTTT. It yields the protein CASSQAPGQGPTAFF.

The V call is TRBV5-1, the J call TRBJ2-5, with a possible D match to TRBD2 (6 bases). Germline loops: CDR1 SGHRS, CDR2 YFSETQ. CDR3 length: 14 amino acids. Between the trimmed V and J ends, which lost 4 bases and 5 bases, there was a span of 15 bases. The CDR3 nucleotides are TGCGCCAGCAGCCCATCTGGAGGGTGGGAGACCCAGTACTTC. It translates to CASSPSGGWETQYF.

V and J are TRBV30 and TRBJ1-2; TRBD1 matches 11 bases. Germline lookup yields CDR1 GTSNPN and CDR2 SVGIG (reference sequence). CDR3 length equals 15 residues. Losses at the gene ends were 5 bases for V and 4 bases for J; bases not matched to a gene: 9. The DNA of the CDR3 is TGTGCCTGGTTCCGGGGACAGGGGGGAGTCTATGGCTACACCTTC. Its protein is CAWFRGQGGVYGYTF.

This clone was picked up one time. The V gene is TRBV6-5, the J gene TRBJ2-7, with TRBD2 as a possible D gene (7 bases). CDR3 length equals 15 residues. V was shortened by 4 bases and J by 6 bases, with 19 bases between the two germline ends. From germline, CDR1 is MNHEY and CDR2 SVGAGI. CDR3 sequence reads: CASSWGGQGKGEQYF. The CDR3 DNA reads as TGTGCCAGCAGTTGGGGGGGGCAGGGGAAGGGCGAGCAGTACTTC.

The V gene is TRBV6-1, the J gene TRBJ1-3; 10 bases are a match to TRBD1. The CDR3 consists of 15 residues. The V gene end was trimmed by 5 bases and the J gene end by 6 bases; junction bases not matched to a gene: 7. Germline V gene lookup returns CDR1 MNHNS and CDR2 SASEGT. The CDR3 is CASSQGQGRANTIYF. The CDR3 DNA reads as TGTGCCAGCAGTCAGGGACAGGGGAGAGCAAACACCATATATTTT.

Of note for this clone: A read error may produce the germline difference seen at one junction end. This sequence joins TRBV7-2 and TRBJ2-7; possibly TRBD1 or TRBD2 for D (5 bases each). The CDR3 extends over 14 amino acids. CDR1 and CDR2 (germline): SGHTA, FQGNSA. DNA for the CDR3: TGTGCCAGCAGCCTAACCGGGACCTCTGTCGAGAAGTACTTC. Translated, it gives CASSLTGTSVEKYF.

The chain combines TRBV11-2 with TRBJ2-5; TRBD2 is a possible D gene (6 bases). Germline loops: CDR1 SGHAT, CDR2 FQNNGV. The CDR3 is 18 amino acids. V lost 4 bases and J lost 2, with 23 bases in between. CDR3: CASSSPPLLAVKQETQYF. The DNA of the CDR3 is TGTGCCAGCAGCTCGCCTCCCCTTTTAGCGGTAAAACAAGAGACCCAGTACTTC.

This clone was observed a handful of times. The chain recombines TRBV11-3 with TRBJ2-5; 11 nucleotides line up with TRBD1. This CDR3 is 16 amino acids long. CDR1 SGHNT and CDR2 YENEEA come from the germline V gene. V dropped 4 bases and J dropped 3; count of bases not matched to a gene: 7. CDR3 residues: CASSSPRTGGKETQYF. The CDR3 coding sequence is TGTGCCAGCAGCTCCCCCCGGACAGGGGGCAAAGAGACCCAGTACTTC.

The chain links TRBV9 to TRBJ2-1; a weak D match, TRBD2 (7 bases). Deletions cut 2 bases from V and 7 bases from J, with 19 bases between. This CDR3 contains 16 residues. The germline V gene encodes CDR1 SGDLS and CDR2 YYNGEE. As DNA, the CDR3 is TGTGCCAGCAGCGTCGACGGGGGGCGGTATACAAATGAGCAGTTCTTC. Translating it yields CASSVDGGRYTNEQFF.

Written as DNA, the CDR3 is TGTGCCAGTAGGACAGGGGGATCTAACTATGGCTACACCTTC. This encodes CASRTGGSNYGYTF. The rearrangement links TRBV19 to TRBJ1-2; 9 bases fit TRBD1. Germline CDR1 LNHDA, CDR2 SQIVND (reference sequence). The CDR3 runs to 14 residues. The junction had 2 bases not matched to a gene; V was cut back by 6 bases and J by 0 bases.

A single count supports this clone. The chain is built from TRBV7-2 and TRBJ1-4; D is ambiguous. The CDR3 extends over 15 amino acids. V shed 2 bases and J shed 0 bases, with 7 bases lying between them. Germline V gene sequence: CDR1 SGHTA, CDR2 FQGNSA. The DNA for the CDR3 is TGTGCCAGCAGCTTAATGGCAGCAACTAATGAAAAACTGTTTTTT. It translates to CASSLMAATNEKLFF. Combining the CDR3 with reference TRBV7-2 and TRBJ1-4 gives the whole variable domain GAGVSQSPSNKVTEKGKDVELRCDPISGHTALYWYRQSLGQGLEFLIYFQGNSAPDKSGLPSDRFSAERTGGSVSTLTIQRTQQEDSAVYLCASSLMAATNEKLFFGSGTQLSVL.

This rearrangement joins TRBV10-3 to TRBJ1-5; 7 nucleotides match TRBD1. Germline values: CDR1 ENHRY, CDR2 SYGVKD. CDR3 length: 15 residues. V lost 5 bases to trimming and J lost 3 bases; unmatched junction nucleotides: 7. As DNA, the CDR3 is TGTGCCATCAGTTTAGGGGGACAGAACAATCAGCCCCAGCATTTT. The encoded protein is CAISLGGQNNQPQHF.

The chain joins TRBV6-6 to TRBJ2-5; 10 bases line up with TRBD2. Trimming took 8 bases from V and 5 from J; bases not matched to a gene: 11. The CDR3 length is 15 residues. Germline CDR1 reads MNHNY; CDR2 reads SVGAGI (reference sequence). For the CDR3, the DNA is TGTGCCAGCGCCCGTGGGACTAGCGAGTCGGAGACCCAGTACTTC. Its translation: CASARGTSESETQYF.

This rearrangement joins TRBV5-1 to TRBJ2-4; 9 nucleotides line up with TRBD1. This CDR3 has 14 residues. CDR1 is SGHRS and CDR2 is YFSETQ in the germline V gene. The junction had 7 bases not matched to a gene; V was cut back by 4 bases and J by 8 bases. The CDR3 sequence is CASSVGQGGDIQYF. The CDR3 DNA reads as TGCGCCAGCAGCGTGGGACAGGGCGGGGACATTCAGTACTTC.